This T cell receptor (beta chain) was documented in a study of T cells in Graves' hyperthyroidism and ophthalmopathy. Comment on this clonotype: Its antigen is not identified.

Those patients with uncontrolled infection, other autoimmune disease, pregnancy or lactation were excluded. Trimming removed 3 bases from V and 3 bases from J; junction bases left unmatched: 7. This CDR3 is built from 16 residues. Germline assignment: CDR1 GTSNPN and CDR2 SVGIG (reference sequence). The TCR beta CDR3 regions underwent amplification using RNA transcripts as the source. First-round RT-PCR of the TCR CDR3 relied on the HTBI primer set. TCRdb processed the multiplex PCR reads anew with MiXCR; each CDR3 protein has one entry. The sample shows around 560,000 distinct CDR3 sequences, around 15% of them seen only once. Broader study findings: Stable hyperthyroidism was separated from ophthalmopathy by a model based on 13 V-J features.

Sequenced input: blood. The clonotype was recovered from a young woman with Graves' hyperthyroidism. This chain links TRBV30 with TRBJ2-5; 13 bases fit TRBD2. Written as DNA, the CDR3 is TGTGCCTGGAGCCCAGGACTAGCGGGAGTCGAAGAGACCCAGTACTTC. Translating it yields CAWSPGLAGVEETQYF.